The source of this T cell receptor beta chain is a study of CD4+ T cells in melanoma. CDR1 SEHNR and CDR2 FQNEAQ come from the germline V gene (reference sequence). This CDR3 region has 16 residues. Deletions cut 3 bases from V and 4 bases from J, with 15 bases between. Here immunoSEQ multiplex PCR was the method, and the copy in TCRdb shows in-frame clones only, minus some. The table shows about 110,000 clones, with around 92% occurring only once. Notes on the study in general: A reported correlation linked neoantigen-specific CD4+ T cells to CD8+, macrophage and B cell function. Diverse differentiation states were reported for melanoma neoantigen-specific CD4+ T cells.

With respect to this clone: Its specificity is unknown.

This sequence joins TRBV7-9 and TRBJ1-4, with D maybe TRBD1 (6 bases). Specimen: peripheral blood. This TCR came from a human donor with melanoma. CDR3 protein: CASSLGRQVLNEKLFF. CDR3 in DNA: TGTGCCAGCAGCTTGGGGAGACAGGTTCTTAATGAAAAACTGTTTTTT.